A single sample gave rise to the 22 T cell receptor beta chains below, sequenced in a study of blood T cell repertoires in COVID-19. Sequenced by immunoSEQ multiplex PCR; TCRdb stores in-frame clones only, minus some. The table shows roughly 220,000 clones, with about 83% occurring only once. The source material was PBMCs or T cells enriched from blood (not recorded which). These receptors all come from a middle-aged woman who had recovered from COVID-19.

This chain uses TRBV20-1 with TRBJ2-3; TRBD2 is a possible D gene (5 bases). CDR1 and CDR2 from the germline V gene are DFQATT and SNEGSKA (reference sequence). V lost 3 bases, J lost 8 bases, and 15 bases lay in between. The CDR3 has 13 amino acids. CDR3 residues: CSASQTGIATQYF. Written as DNA, the CDR3 is TGCAGTGCTAGTCAAACGGGAATTGCTACGCAGTATTTT.

This clone has more than one count but fewer than ten. The DNA of the CDR3 is TGTGCCTGGCGTCTAGCGGACCTGACGTACGAGCAGTACTTC. As protein: CAWRLADLTYEQYF. V gene TRBV30 combines with J gene TRBJ2-7; 7 bases are shared with TRBD2. Germline-derived CDR1 and CDR2 are GTSNPN and SVGIG (reference sequence). The CDR3 contains 14 residues. The ends lost 5 bases at V and 4 bases at J; junction bases unmatched: 11.

The chain carries TRBV5-5 and TRBJ2-7; perhaps TRBD1 as D (5 bases). Trimming cost V 0 bases and J 3 bases, with 13 bases left between them. Germline assignment: CDR1 SGHKS and CDR2 YYEKEE (reference sequence). CDR3 length: 15 residues. The DNA of the CDR3 is TGTGCCAGCAGCTTGGAAGTGTGGGGCAACTACGAGCAGTACTTC. It codes for CASSLEVWGNYEQYF.

The CDR3 bases are TGTGCCAGCAGTTCTCCGGACATAGGAAACAAAAACATTCAGTACTTC. This sequence encodes CASSSPDIGNKNIQYF. The chain uses TRBV28 and TRBJ2-4; maybe TRBD1 (5 bases). Per the germline V gene, CDR1 is MDHEN and CDR2 is SYDVKM. Trimming took off 4 bases at V and 3 bases at J, with 16 bases between the two ends. The CDR3 totals 16 residues.

This chain connects TRBV15 to TRBJ2-1, with 13 bases fitting TRBD2. After removal of 1 base from V and 5 bases from J, the junction contained 8 bases not matched to a gene. This CDR3 has 18 residues. CDR1 is LNHNV and CDR2 is YYDKDF in the germline V gene (reference sequence). DNA of the CDR3: TGTGCCACCAGCAGAGCGATTGGGACTAGCGGGATCCACAATGAGCAGTTCTTC. It specifies CATSRAIGTSGIHNEQFF.

The table lists this clone with a count of one. This chain links TRBV9 with TRBJ2-5; 13 nucleotides match TRBD2. Trimming took 4 bases from V and 11 from J; bases not matched to a gene: 8. The length of the CDR3 is 14 residues. Germline CDR1 reads SGDLS; CDR2 reads YYNGEE. The CDR3 sequence: CASSHGLAGDSQYF. The CDR3, as DNA: TGTGCCAGCAGCCACGGACTAGCGGGAGATTCACAGTACTTC.

The chain links TRBV11-2 to TRBJ2-7; maybe TRBD2 (5 bases). CDR3 length: 14 residues. Per germline, CDR1 SGHAT and CDR2 FQNNGV. The V and J ends lost 0 bases and 3 bases respectively, with 9 bases between them. Written as DNA, the CDR3 is TGTGCCAGCAGCTTAGATCTAGCACTCTACGAGCAGTACTTC. This encodes CASSLDLALYEQYF.

The chain has TRBV28 and TRBJ1-5; 8 nucleotides align to TRBD1. CDR1 is MDHEN and CDR2 is SYDVKM in the germline V gene. The CDR3 totals 17 residues. Unmatched junction bases numbered 19, after V lost 8 bases and J lost 7 bases. CDR3: CASRERTGWRRGQPQHF. The CDR3, as DNA: TGTGCCAGCCGGGAACGGACAGGGTGGAGGCGGGGGCAGCCCCAGCATTTT.

As DNA, the CDR3 is TGTGCCAGCAGCCCGGACAGGGTGGGTCAGCCCCAGCATTTT. Its translation is CASSPDRVGQPQHF. V gene TRBV3-1 (or the pseudogene TRBV3-2) combines with J gene TRBJ1-5; 8 nucleotides match TRBD1. The CDR3 has 14 amino acids. The germline V gene encodes CDR1 LGHDT and CDR2 YNNKEL (reference sequence). The J segment lost 6 bases and the V segment lost 4 bases, leaving 5 bases of the junction unmatched.

V usage is TRBV5-6 and J usage is TRBJ1-1; D remains unclear. The V end lost 0 bases, the J end lost 1 base, and 16 bases lay between the germline ends. The CDR3 totals 17 residues. Looked up from germline, CDR1 is SGHDT and CDR2 is YYEEEE. The CDR3 sequence is CASSLAKAGLGNTEAFF. The CDR3 DNA follows: TGTGCCAGCAGCTTGGCCAAAGCAGGCCTCGGGAACACTGAAGCTTTCTTT.

This rearrangement joins TRBV20-1 to TRBJ2-7, with TRBD2 identical over 7 bases. Germline values: CDR1 DFQATT, CDR2 SNEGSKA (reference sequence). The CDR3 extends over 12 amino acids. The ends lost 3 bases at V and 3 bases at J; junction bases unmatched: 2. CDR3: CSASGGDYEQYF. In DNA form, the CDR3 reads TGCAGTGCTAGTGGGGGGGACTACGAGCAGTACTTC.

CDR3 residues: CASSALAGELFF. The CDR3 region has the DNA TGTGCCAGCAGCGCCCTCGCCGGGGAGCTGTTTTTT. The V gene is TRBV9, the J gene TRBJ2-2, with unresolved D. The CDR3 runs to 12 residues. V lost 3 bases, J lost 6 bases, and 6 bases lay in between. Germline V lookup: CDR1 SGDLS, CDR2 YYNGEE. Based on the CDR3 plus reference TRBV9 and TRBJ2-2, the full variable domain is DSGVTQTPKHLITATGQRVTLRCSPRSGDLSVYWYQQSLDQGLQFLIQYYNGEERAKGNILERFSAQQFPDLHSELNLSSLELGDSALYFCASSALAGELFFGEGSRLTVL.

Of note for this clone: The same CDR3 arises from other DNA sequences in this sample as well. CDR3 sequence (DNA): TGTGCCAGCAGCCCCCGACAGGGGGCGTACGAGCAGTACTTC. Its translation: CASSPRQGAYEQYF. J is TRBJ2-7 and V is TRBV7-2; 10 nucleotides agree with TRBD1. J gave up 4 bases and V 5 bases, and 5 bases lay outside the gene matches. Germline V CDR1 and CDR2: SGHTA, FQGNSA. The CDR3 runs to 14 residues.

V and J are TRBV24-1 and TRBJ2-2; 12 bases match TRBD2. The germline CDR1 and CDR2 sequences are KGHDR and SFDVKD. V was pared by 4 bases and J by 2 bases, with 7 bases of the junction left unmatched. This CDR3 has 18 amino acids. The DNA for the CDR3 is TGTGCCACCAGTGACCTAGCGGGAGGGACTATTAACACCGGGGAGCTGTTTTTT. Protein sequence: CATSDLAGGTINTGELFF.

The chain recombines TRBV6-2 or TRBV6-3 with TRBJ2-1, with a tentative D call TRBD1 (6 bases). Per germline, CDR1 MNHEY and CDR2 SVGEGT. V lost 4 bases and J lost 10, with 17 bases in between. This CDR3 contains 14 residues. The CDR3 spells CASSSLSTGTEQFF. CDR3 nucleotides: TGTGCCAGCAGTTCCCTCTCGACCGGGACAGAGCAGTTCTTC.

The rearrangement uses TRBV5-1 and TRBJ2-1; D is perhaps TRBD1 (5 bases). CDR3 length: 19 residues. The V end lost 0 bases, the J end lost 1 base, and 20 bases lay between the germline ends. Germline V gene lookup returns CDR1 SGHRS and CDR2 YFSETQ. The CDR3 DNA sequence: TGCGCCAGCAGCTTGGAGCCAGGGCGGCCACTGAGTTCCTACAATGAGCAGTTCTTC. It codes for CASSLEPGRPLSSYNEQFF.

The rearrangement uses TRBV18 and TRBJ2-1, with a weak D call TRBD1 (5 bases). The CDR3 spans 14 residues. Trimming pared 1 base from V and 4 bases from J, leaving 8 bases between. Looked up from germline, CDR1 is KGHSH and CDR2 is LQKENI. The CDR3 reads CASSPLGQYNEQFF. The CDR3 DNA is TGTGCCAGCTCACCACTCGGACAATACAATGAGCAGTTCTTC. Looking up the rest from reference TRBV18 and TRBJ2-1 gives the full variable domain: NAGVMQNPRHLVRRRGQEARLRCSPMKGHSHVYWYRQLPEEGLKFMVYLQKENIIDESGMPKERFSAEFPKEGPSILRIQQVVRGDSAAYFCASSPLGQYNEQFFGPGTRLTVL.

The V call is TRBV5-5, the J call TRBJ2-1; weak D call: TRBD2 (6 bases). V dropped 4 bases and J dropped 4 bases, with 15 bases sitting between them. This CDR3 is built from 15 residues. Looked up from germline, CDR1 is SGHKS and CDR2 is YYEKEE (reference sequence). CDR3 amino acids: CASSPDGGTYNEQFF. Written as DNA, the CDR3 is TGTGCCAGCAGCCCCGACGGCGGGACTTACAATGAGCAGTTCTTC.

The table lists this clone with a few counts. The rearrangement links TRBV2 to TRBJ2-3; 10 bases are a match to TRBD2. Trimming took 2 bases from V and 7 from J; bases not matched to a gene: 6. The germline V gene has CDR1 SNHLY and CDR2 FYNNEI. This CDR3 contains 15 residues. The CDR3 sequence: CASSESGTSVNTQYF. DNA for the CDR3: TGTGCCAGCAGTGAATCCGGGACTAGCGTAAATACGCAGTATTTT.

This clone is a singleton in its sample. The gene calls are TRBV28 and TRBJ2-5, with TRBD2 as a possible D gene (6 bases). The CDR3 runs 17 residues. Looked up from germline, CDR1 is MDHEN and CDR2 is SYDVKM. Trimming removed 2 bases from V and 2 bases from J, with 18 bases in between. CDR3 nucleotides: TGTGCCAGCAGTTTAAGGGACTGGGCCAGGAGACAAGAGACCCAGTACTTC. Translation: CASSLRDWARRQETQYF. Combining the CDR3 with reference TRBV28 and TRBJ2-5 gives the whole variable domain DVKVTQSSRYLVKRTGEKVFLECVQDMDHENMFWYRQDPGLGLRLIYFSYDVKMKEKGDIPEGYSVSREKKERFSLILESASTNQTSMYLCASSLRDWARRQETQYFGPGTRLLVL.

V gene TRBV27 combines with J gene TRBJ2-2; no clear D gene. From germline, CDR1 is MNHEY and CDR2 SMNVEV (reference sequence). Deletions cut 2 bases from V and 6 bases from J, with 4 bases between. CDR3 length equals 12 residues. CDR3 protein: CASSLSPGELFF. The DNA for the CDR3 is TGTGCCAGCAGTTTAAGCCCCGGGGAGCTGTTTTTT.

The rearrangement uses TRBV27 and TRBJ2-3; 13 bases are a match to TRBD2. The CDR3 sequence is 16 residues long. V gave up 5 bases and J gave up 4 bases; unmatched junction bases: 6. In germline, CDR1 is MNHEY, CDR2 SMNVEV (reference sequence). CDR3 DNA: TGTGCCAGCAGTCACGGACTAGCGGGAGTTTCAGATACGCAGTATTTT. It is translated as CASSHGLAGVSDTQYF.